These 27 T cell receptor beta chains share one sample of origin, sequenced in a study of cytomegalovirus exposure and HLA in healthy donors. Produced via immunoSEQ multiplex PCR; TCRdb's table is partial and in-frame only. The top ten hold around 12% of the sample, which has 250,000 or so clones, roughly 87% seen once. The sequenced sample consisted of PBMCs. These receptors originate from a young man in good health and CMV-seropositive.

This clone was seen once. CDR3 coding DNA: TGCGCCAGCAGCTTGGGCCAAGGGGGGATAGCGGGACGAGAGACCCAGTACTTC. It is translated as CASSLGQGGIAGRETQYF. This chain links TRBV5-1 with TRBJ2-5, with 8 bases fitting TRBD2. Germline V lookup: CDR1 SGHRS, CDR2 YFSETQ. The trim removed 0 bases at V and 4 bases at J, leaving 14 bases unmatched. This CDR3 is built from 18 residues.

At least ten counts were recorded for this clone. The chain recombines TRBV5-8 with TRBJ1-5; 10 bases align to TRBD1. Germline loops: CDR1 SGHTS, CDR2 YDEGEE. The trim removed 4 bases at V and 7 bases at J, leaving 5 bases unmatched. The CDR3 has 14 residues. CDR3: CASSRDRGIQPQHF. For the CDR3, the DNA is TGTGCCAGCAGCCGGGACAGGGGTATCCAGCCCCAGCATTTT.

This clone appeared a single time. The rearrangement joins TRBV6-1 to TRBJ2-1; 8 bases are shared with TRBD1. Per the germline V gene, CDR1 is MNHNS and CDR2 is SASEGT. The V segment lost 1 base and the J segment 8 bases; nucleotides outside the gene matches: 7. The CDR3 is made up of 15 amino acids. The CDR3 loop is CASSEGQGAGDEQFF. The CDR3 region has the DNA TGTGCCAGCAGTGAAGGTCAGGGGGCTGGCGATGAGCAGTTCTTC.

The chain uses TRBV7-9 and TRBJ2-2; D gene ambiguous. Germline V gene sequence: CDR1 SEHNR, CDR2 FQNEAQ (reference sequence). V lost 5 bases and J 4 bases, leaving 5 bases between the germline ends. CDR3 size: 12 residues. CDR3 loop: CASSPSTGELFF. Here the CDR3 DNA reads TGTGCCAGCAGCCCTTCCACCGGGGAGCTGTTTTTT.

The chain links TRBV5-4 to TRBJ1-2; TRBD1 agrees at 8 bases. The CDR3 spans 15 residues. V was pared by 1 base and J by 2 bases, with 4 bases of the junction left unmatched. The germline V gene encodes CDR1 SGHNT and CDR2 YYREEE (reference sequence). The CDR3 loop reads CASSLQGAGNYGYTF. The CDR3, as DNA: TGTGCCAGCAGCTTGCAGGGGGCCGGAAACTATGGCTACACCTTC.

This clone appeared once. CDR3 amino acids: CASSTTRGLPLSSYEQYF. DNA of the CDR3: TGTGCCAGCAGCACAACGAGGGGACTACCCCTAAGCTCCTACGAGCAGTACTTC. The J gene is TRBJ2-7, the V gene TRBV11-2; TRBD2 matches at 7 bases. From germline, CDR1 is SGHAT and CDR2 FQNNGV. The CDR3 has 18 amino acids. J gave up 0 bases and V 5 bases, and 16 bases lay outside the gene matches.

In nucleotides, the CDR3 is TGTGCCAGCAGCCAAACGGCTTTCTACGAGCAGTACTTC. It specifies CASSQTAFYEQYF. J is TRBJ2-7 and V is TRBV4-2; D uncertain. This CDR3 has 13 amino acids. V dropped 2 bases and J dropped 3 bases, with 8 bases sitting between them. In germline, CDR1 is LGHNA, CDR2 YNFKEQ.

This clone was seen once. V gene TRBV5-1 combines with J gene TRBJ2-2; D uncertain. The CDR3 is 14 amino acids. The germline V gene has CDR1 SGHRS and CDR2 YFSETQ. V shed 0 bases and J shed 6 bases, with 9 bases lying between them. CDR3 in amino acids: CASSLDSPAGELFF. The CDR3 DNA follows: TGCGCCAGCAGCTTGGACAGTCCTGCCGGGGAGCTGTTTTTT.

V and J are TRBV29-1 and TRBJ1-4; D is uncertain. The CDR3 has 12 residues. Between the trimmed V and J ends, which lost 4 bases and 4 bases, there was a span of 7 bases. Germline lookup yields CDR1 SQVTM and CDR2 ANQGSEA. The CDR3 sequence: CSVGQVNEKLFF. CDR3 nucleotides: TGCAGCGTTGGGCAGGTTAATGAAAAACTGTTTTTT.

The CDR3 loop reads CASSPQLSDHNEQFF. CDR3 bases: TGTGCCAGCAGCCCACAACTCTCCGACCACAATGAGCAGTTCTTC. This rearrangement joins TRBV9 to TRBJ2-1; D is undetermined. The V gene's germline CDR1 is SGDLS and CDR2 YYNGEE. V gave up 4 bases and J gave up 5 bases, with 16 bases separating them. The CDR3 has 15 residues.

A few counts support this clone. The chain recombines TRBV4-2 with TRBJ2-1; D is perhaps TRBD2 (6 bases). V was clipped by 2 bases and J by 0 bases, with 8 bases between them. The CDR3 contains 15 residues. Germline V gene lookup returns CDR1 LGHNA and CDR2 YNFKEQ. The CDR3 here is CASSQLASSYNEQFF. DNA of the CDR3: TGTGCCAGCAGCCAACTAGCGTCCTCCTACAATGAGCAGTTCTTC.

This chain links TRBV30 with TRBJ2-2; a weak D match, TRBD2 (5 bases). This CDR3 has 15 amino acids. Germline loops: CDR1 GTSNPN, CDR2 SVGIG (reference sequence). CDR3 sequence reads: CAASGWKRDTGELFF. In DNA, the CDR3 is TGTGCTGCCTCGGGGTGGAAGAGAGACACCGGGGAGCTGTTTTTT.

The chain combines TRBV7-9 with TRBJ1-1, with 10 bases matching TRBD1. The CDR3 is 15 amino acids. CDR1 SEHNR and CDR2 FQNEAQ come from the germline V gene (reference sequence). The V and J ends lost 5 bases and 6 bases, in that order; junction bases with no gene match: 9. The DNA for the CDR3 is TGTGCCAGCAGCGCACCGGGACAGGGGATCGCTGAAGCTTTCTTT. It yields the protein CASSAPGQGIAEAFF.

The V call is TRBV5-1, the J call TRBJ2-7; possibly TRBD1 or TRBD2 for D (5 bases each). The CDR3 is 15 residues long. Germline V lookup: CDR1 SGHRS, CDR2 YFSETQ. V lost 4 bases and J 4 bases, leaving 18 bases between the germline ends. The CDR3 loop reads CASSRRDGEGYEQYF. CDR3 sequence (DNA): TGCGCCAGCAGCCGAAGGGACGGTGAGGGGTACGAGCAGTACTTC.

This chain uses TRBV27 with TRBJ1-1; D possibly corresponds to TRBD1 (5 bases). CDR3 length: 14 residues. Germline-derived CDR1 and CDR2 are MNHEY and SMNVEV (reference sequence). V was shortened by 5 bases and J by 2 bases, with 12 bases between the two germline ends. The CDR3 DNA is TGTGCCAGCAGTCCCAGGGACCTAAACACTGAAGCTTTCTTT. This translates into CASSPRDLNTEAFF.

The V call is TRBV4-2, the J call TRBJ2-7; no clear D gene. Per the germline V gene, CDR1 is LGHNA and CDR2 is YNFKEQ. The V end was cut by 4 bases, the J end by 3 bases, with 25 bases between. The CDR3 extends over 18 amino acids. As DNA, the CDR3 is TGTGCCAGCAGCCCCTCATTCACCCGTCAGACCTCCCTCTACGAGCAGTACTTC. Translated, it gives CASSPSFTRQTSLYEQYF.

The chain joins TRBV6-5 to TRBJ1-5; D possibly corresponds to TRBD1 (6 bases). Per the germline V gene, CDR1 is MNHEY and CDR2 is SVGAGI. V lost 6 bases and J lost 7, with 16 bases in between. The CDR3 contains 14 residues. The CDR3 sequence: CASSPVGARQPQHF. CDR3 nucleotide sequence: TGTGCCAGCAGCCCTGTGGGGGCGAGACAGCCCCAGCATTTT.

The CDR3 region is CASSSRLAGIPFF. Here the CDR3 DNA reads TGTGCCAGCAGCTCGCGATTGGCGGGAATACCGTTCTTC. The chain is built from TRBV7-6 and TRBJ2-1, with D maybe TRBD2 (6 bases). CDR1 is SGHVS and CDR2 is FNYEAQ in the germline V gene. The CDR3 totals 13 residues. Between the trimmed V and J ends, which lost 4 bases and 15 bases, there was a span of 19 bases.

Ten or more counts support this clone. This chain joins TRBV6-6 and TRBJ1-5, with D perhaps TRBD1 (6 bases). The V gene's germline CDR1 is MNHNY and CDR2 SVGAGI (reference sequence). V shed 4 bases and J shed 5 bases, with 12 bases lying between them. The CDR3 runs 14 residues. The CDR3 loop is CASSLQGFDQPQHF. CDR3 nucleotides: TGTGCCAGCAGTTTACAGGGATTCGATCAGCCCCAGCATTTT.

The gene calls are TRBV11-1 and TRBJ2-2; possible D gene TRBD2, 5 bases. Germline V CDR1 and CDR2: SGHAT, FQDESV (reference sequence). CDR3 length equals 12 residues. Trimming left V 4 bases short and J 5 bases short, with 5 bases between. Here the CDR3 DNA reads TGTGCCAGCAGCTCGGGGACCGGGGAGCTGTTTTTT. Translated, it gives CASSSGTGELFF.

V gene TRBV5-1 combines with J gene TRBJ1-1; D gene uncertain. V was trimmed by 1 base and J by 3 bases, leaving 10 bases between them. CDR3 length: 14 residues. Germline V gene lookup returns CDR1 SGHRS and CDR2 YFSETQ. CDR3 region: CASSLSNTYTEAFF. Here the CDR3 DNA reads TGCGCCAGCAGCTTGTCCAACACCTACACTGAAGCTTTCTTT.

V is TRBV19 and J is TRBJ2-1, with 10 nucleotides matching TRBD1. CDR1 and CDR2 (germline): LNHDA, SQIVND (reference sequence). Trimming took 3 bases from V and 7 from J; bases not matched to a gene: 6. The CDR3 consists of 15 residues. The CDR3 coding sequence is TGTGCCAGTAGTATCCGGACAGGGGGGATTAATGAGCAGTTCTTC. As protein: CASSIRTGGINEQFF.

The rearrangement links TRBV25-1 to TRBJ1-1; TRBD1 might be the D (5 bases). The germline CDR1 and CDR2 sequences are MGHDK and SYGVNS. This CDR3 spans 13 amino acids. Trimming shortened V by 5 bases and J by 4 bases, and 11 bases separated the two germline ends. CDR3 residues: CASSLGGGTEAFF. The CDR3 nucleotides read TGTGCCAGCAGTTTGGGTGGGGGCACTGAAGCTTTCTTT.

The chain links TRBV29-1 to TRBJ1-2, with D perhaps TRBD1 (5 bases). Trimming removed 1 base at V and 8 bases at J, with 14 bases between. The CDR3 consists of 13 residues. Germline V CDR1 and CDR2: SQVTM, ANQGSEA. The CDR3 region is CSVEGLGKGGYTF. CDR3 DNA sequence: TGCAGCGTTGAAGGGTTGGGGAAGGGGGGCTACACCTTC.

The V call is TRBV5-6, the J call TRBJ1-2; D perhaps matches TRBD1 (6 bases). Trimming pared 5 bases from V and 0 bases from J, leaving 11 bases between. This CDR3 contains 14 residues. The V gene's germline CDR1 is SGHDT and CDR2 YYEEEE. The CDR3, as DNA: TGTGCCAGCAGACGATGGGGGCCTAACTATGGCTACACCTTC. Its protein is CASRRWGPNYGYTF. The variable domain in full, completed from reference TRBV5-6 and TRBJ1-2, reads DAGVTQSPTHLIKTRGQQVTLRCSPKSGHDTVSWYQQALGQGPQFIFQYYEEEERQRGNFPDRFSGHQFPNYSSELNVNALLLGDSALYLCASRRWGPNYGYTFGSGTRLTVV.

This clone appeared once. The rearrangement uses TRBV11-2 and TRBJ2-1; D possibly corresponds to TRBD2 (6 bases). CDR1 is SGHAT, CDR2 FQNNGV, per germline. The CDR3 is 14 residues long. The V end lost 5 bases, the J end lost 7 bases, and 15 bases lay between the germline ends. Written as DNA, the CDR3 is TGTGCCAGCAGCCTCACCGGGAGTTGGAATGAGCAGTTCTTC. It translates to CASSLTGSWNEQFF.

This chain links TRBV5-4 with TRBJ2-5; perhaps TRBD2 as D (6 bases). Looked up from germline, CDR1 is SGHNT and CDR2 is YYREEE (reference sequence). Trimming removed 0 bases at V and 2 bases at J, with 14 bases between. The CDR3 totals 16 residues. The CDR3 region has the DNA TGTGCCAGCAGCTTGGCCGGTCTAGCGCTGCAAGAGACCCAGTACTTC. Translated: CASSLAGLALQETQYF.